This T cell receptor (beta chain) came from a study of T-cell reconstitution after alpha-beta-depleted transplantation in children. Study outcomes and limitations: Expanded graft clones numbering several hundred reportedly gave rise to alpha-beta T cells about two months after transplant.

This clonotype was detected many times. Its antigen is still unknown. The CDR3 extends over 15 amino acids. Trimming at V came to 0 bases and at J to 4 bases, leaving 3 bases not matched to a gene. The germline V gene has CDR1 MDHEN and CDR2 SYDVKM. Unique molecular identifiers were built into the TCRbeta library. TCRdb ran MiXCR on the PCR reads and lists one entry per CDR3 protein. The sample has approximately 70,000 distinct CDR3 sequences, roughly 5% seen once; the top ten hold approximately 17%. The receptor was isolated from a boy less than two years old who had a stem cell transplant for acute myeloid leukemia, so the T cells may come from the graft donor. The sequences come from PBMCs, mostly from graft donor cells, collected 180 days after TCRalphabeta/CD19-depleted stem cell transplant. The chain joins TRBV28 to TRBJ1-5, with 7 bases aligning to TRBD1. Here the CDR3 reads CASSLWAGGNQPQHF. CDR3 sequence (DNA): TGTGCCAGCAGTTTATGGGCAGGGGGAAATCAGCCCCAGCATTTT.